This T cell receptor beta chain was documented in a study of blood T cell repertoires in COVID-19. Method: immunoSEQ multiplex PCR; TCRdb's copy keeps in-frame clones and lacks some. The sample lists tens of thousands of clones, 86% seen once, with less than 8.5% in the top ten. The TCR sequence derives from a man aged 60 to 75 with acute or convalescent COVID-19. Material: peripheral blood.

CDR3 sequence reads: CASSVRGGINTGELFF. The CDR3 DNA sequence: TGTGCCAGCAGTGTCCGGGGGGGGATTAACACCGGGGAGCTGTTTTTT. The genes are TRBV6-1 and TRBJ2-2; 8 bases agree with TRBD2. Losses at the gene ends were 4 bases for V and 2 bases for J; bases not matched to a gene: 6. The germline gives CDR1 MNHNS, CDR2 SASEGT. The CDR3 covers 16 residues.